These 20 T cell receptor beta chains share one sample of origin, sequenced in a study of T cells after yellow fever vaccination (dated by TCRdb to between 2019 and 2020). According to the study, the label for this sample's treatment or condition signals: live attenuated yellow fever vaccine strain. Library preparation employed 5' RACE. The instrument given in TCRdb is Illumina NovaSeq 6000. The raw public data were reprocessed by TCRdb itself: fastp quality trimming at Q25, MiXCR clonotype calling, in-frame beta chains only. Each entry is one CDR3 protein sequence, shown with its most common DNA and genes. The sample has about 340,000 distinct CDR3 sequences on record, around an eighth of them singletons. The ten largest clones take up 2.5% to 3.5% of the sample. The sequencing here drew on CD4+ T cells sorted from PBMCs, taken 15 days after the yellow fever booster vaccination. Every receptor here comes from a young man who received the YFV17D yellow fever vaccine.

The CDR3 sequence is CASSPGTGGFHEQYV. The CDR3 region has the DNA TGTGCCAGCAGCCCCGGGACAGGGGGTTTCCACGAGCAGTACGTC. The rearrangement links TRBV5-4 to TRBJ2-7; 11 bases match TRBD1. The CDR3 has 15 residues. Germline V lookup: CDR1 SGHNT, CDR2 YYREEE (reference sequence). J gave up 5 bases and V 4 bases, and 8 bases lay outside the gene matches.

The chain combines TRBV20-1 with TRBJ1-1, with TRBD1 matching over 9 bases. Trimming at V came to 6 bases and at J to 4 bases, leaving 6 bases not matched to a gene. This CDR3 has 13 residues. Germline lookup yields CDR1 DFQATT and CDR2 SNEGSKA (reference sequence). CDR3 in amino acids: CSASTGGGTEAFF. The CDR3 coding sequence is TGCAGTGCGTCGACAGGGGGAGGCACTGAAGCTTTCTTT.

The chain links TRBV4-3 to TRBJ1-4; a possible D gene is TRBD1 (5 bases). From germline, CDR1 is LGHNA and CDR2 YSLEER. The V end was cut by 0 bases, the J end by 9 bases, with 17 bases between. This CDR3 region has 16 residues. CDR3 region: CASSQDAQGLHKKLFF. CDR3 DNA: TGCGCCAGCAGCCAAGATGCGCAGGGACTCCATAAAAAACTGTTTTTT.

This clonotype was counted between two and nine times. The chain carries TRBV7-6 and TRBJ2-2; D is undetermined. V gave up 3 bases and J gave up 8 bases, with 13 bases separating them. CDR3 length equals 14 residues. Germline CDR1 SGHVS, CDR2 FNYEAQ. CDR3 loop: CASSLASRLGELFF. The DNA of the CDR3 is TGTGCCAGCAGCTTGGCATCTAGATTAGGGGAGCTGTTTTTT. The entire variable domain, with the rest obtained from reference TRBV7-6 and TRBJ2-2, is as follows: GAGVSQSPRYKVTKRGQDVALRCDPISGHVSLYWYRQALGQGPEFLTYFNYEAQQDKSGLPNDRFSAERPEGSISTLTIQRTEQRDSAMYRCASSLASRLGELFFGEGSRLTVL.

CDR3 bases: TGTGCCACAAGACTAGCGGGGAACACCGGGGAGCTGTTTTTT. This encodes CATRLAGNTGELFF. The chain carries TRBV15 and TRBJ2-2; 10 bases fit TRBD2. After removal of 9 bases from V and 1 base from J, the junction contained 2 bases not matched to a gene. The CDR3 is 14 residues long. Germline CDR1 and CDR2: LNHNV and YYDKDF (reference sequence).

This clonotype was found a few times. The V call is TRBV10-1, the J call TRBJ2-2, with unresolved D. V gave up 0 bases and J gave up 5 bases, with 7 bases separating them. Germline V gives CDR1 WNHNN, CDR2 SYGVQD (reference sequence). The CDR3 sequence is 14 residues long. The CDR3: CASSESSVTGELFF. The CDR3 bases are TGCGCCAGCAGTGAGTCTTCGGTGACCGGGGAGCTGTTTTTT.

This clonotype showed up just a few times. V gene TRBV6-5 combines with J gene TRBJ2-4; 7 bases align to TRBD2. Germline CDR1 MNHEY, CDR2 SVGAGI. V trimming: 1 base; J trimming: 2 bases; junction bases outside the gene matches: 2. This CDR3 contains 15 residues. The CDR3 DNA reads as TGTGCCAGCAGTTACTTCGGGAGGACCAAAAACATTCAGTACTTC. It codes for CASSYFGRTKNIQYF.

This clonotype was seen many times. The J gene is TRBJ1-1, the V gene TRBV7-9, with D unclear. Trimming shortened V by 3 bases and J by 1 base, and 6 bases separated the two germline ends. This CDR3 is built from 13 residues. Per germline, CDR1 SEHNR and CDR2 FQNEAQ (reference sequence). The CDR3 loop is CASSFAANTEAFF. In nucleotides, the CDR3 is TGTGCCAGCAGCTTCGCTGCGAACACTGAAGCTTTCTTT.

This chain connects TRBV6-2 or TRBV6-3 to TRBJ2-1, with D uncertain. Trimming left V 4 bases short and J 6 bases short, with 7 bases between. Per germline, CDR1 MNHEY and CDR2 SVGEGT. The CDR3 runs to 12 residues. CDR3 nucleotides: TGTGCCAGCAGTTCTCGCCGCAATGAGCAGTTCTTC. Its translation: CASSSRRNEQFF.

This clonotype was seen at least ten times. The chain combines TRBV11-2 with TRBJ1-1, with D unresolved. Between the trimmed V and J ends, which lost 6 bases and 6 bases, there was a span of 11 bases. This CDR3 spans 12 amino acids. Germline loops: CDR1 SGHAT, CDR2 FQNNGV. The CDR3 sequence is CASSHDEPEAFF. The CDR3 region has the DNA TGTGCCAGCAGTCACGACGAACCTGAAGCTTTCTTT. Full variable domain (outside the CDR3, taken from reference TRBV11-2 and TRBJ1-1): EAGVAQSPRYKIIEKRQSVAFWCNPISGHATLYWYQQILGQGPKLLIQFQNNGVVDDSQLPKDRFSAERLKGVDSTLKIQPAKLEDSAVYLCASSHDEPEAFFGQGTRLTVV.

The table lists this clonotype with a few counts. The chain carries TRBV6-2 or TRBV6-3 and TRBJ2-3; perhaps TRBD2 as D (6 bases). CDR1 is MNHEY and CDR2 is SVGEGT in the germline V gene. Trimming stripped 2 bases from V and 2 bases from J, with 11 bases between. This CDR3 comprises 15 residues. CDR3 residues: CASSYRDFYTDTQYF. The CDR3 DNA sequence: TGTGCCAGCAGTTACCGGGACTTTTACACAGATACGCAGTATTTT.

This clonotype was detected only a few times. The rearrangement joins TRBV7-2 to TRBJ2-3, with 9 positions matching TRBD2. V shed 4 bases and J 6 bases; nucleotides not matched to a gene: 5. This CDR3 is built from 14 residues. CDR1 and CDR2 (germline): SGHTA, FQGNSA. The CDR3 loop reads CASSSGGGVDTQYF. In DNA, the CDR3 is TGTGCCAGCAGCTCAGGCGGGGGGGTTGATACGCAGTATTTT.

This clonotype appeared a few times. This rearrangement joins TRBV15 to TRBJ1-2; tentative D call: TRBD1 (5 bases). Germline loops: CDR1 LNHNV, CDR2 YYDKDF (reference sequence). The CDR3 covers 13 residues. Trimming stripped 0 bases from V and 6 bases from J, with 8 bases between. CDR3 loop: CATSREGVDGYTF. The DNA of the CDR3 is TGTGCCACCAGCAGAGAAGGGGTGGATGGCTACACCTTC.

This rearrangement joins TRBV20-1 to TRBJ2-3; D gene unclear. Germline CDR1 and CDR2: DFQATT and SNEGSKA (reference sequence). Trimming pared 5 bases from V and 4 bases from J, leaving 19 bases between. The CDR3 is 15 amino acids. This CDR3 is CSAFPSRKAPDTQYF. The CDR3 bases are TGCAGTGCTTTCCCCTCTAGAAAGGCGCCAGATACGCAGTATTTT.

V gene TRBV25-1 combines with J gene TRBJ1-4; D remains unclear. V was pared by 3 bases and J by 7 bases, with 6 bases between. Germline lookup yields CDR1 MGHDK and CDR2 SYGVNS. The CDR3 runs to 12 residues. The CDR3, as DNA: TGTGCCAGCAGTGATCGGGCTGAAAAACTGTTTTTT. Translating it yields CASSDRAEKLFF.

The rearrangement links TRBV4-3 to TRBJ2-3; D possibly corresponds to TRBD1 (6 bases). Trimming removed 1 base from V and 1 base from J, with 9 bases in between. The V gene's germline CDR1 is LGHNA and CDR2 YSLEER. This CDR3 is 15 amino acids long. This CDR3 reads CASSQAGARTDTQYF. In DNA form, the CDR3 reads TGCGCCAGCAGCCAAGCAGGGGCACGCACAGATACGCAGTATTTT.

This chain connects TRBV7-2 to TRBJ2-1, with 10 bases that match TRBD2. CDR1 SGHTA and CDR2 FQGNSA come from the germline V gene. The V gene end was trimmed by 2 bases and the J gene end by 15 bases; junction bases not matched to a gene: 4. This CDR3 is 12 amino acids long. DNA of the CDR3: TGTGCCAGCAGCTTACTAGCGGGGGTACTGTTCTTC. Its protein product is CASSLLAGVLFF.

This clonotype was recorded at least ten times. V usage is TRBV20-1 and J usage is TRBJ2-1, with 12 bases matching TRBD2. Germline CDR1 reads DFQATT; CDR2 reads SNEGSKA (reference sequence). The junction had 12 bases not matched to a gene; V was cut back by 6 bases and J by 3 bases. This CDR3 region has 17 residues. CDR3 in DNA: TGCAGTGCCCCAGGGACTAGCGGGTCCACCTACTACAATGAGCAGTTCTTC. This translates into CSAPGTSGSTYYNEQFF.

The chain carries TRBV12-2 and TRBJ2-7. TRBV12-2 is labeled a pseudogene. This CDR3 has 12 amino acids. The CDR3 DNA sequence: TGTGCAAGTCGCCCAGCAAACGGGGAGCAGTACTTC. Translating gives CASRPANGEQYF.

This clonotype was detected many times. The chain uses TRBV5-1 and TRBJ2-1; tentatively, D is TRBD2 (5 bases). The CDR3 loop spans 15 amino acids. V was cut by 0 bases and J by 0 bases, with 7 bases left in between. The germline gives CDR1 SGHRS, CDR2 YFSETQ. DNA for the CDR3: TGCGCCAGCAGCTTGGCAGCGGACTCCTACAATGAGCAGTTCTTC. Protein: CASSLAADSYNEQFF.